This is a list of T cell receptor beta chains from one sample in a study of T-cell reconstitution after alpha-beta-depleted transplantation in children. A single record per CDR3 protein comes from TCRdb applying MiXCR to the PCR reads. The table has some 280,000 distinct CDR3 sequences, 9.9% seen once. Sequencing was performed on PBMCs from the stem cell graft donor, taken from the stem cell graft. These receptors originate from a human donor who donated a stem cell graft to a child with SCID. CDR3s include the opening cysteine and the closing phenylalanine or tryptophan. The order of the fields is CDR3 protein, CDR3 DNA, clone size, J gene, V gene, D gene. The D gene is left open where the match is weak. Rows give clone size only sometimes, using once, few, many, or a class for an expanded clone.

CDR3aa: CASSEARQGTDTQYF; CDR3nt: TGTGCCAGCAGTGAAGCGAGACAGGGGACAGATACGCAGTATTTT; abundance: .; j_gene: TRBJ2-3; v_gene: TRBV6-1; d_gene: TRBD1
CDR3aa: CASSATRDRALYEQYF; CDR3nt: TGTGCCAGCAGTGCGACCCGGGACAGGGCCCTCTACGAGCAGTACTTC; abundance: .; j_gene: TRBJ2-7; v_gene: TRBV6-1; d_gene: TRBD1
CDR3aa: CSARDQGGTNTEAFF; CDR3nt: TGCAGTGCTAGAGACCAGGGAGGGACGAACACTGAAGCTTTCTTT; abundance: .; j_gene: TRBJ1-1; v_gene: TRBV20-1; d_gene: .
CDR3aa: CASSPGWGQGPNTEAFF; CDR3nt: TGTGCCAGCAGCCCTGGGTGGGGACAGGGGCCGAACACTGAAGCTTTCTTT; abundance: few; j_gene: TRBJ1-1; v_gene: TRBV9; d_gene: TRBD1
CDR3aa: CASIPATLPGLGTDTQYF; CDR3nt: TGTGCCAGCATTCCAGCCACCCTACCGGGACTAGGAACAGATACGCAGTATTTT; abundance: .; j_gene: TRBJ2-3; v_gene: TRBV6-2/TRBV6-3; d_gene: TRBD2
CDR3aa: CASSLVPGAHNGYTF; CDR3nt: TGTGCCAGCAGCTTAGTCCCCGGGGCCCACAACGGCTACACCTTC; abundance: .; j_gene: TRBJ1-2; v_gene: TRBV7-9; d_gene: .
CDR3aa: CASSKGQLPGGVTDTQYF; CDR3nt: TGTGCCAGCAGCAAAGGACAACTGCCAGGGGGAGTCACAGATACGCAGTATTTT; abundance: many; j_gene: TRBJ2-3; v_gene: TRBV21-1; d_gene: .
CDR3aa: CASRDNWGGITEAFF; CDR3nt: TGTGCCAGCAGGGACAACTGGGGGGGGATAACTGAAGCTTTCTTT; abundance: many; j_gene: TRBJ1-1; v_gene: TRBV6-5; d_gene: .
CDR3aa: CAITGARSYNEQFF; CDR3nt: TGTGCCATCACGGGGGCGAGGTCCTACAATGAGCAGTTCTTC; abundance: many; j_gene: TRBJ2-1; v_gene: TRBV10-3; d_gene: .
CDR3aa: CSANVPELYEQYF; CDR3nt: TGCAGTGCTAACGTCCCGGAGCTGTACGAGCAGTACTTC; abundance: .; j_gene: TRBJ2-7; v_gene: TRBV20-1; d_gene: .
CDR3aa: CASNKLRQDTEAFF; CDR3nt: TGTGCCAGTAATAAACTTCGACAAGACACTGAAGCTTTCTTT; abundance: few; j_gene: TRBJ1-1; v_gene: TRBV12-3/TRBV12-4; d_gene: .
CDR3aa: CASSGDRESLVQYF; CDR3nt: TGTGCCAGCAGCGGGGACAGGGAGAGCCTGGTGCAGTACTTC; abundance: .; j_gene: TRBJ2-7; v_gene: TRBV7-6; d_gene: TRBD1
CDR3aa: CASSYTTGAYEQYF; CDR3nt: TGTGCCAGCAGTTATACGACAGGGGCCTACGAGCAGTACTTC; abundance: few; j_gene: TRBJ2-7; v_gene: TRBV6-5; d_gene: TRBD1
CDR3aa: CASSWRGRSTDTQYF; CDR3nt: TGTGCCAGCAGCTGGAGGGGCCGTAGCACAGATACGCAGTATTTT; abundance: few; j_gene: TRBJ2-3; v_gene: TRBV7-9; d_gene: .
CDR3aa: CASSLSPDGYTF; CDR3nt: TGTGCCAGCAGCCTAAGCCCGGATGGCTACACCTTC; abundance: .; j_gene: TRBJ1-2; v_gene: TRBV9; d_gene: .
CDR3aa: CASSLDQGRDTQYF; CDR3nt: TGTGCCAGCAGCTTAGATCAGGGTAGGGATACGCAGTATTTT; abundance: few; j_gene: TRBJ2-3; v_gene: TRBV7-8; d_gene: .
CDR3aa: CASSWGPRNEKLFF; CDR3nt: TGTGCCAGCAGCTGGGGCCCACGAAATGAAAAACTGTTTTTT; abundance: few; j_gene: TRBJ1-4; v_gene: TRBV5-6; d_gene: .
CDR3aa: CASSEGDSSYGYTF; CDR3nt: TGTGCCAGCAGCGAAGGGGACAGTAGCTATGGCTACACCTTC; abundance: .; j_gene: TRBJ1-2; v_gene: TRBV21-1; d_gene: .
CDR3aa: CASDMEGSSTGELFF; CDR3nt: TGTGCTAGTGACATGGAGGGAAGCAGCACCGGGGAGCTGTTTTTT; abundance: .; j_gene: TRBJ2-2; v_gene: TRBV12-5; d_gene: .
CDR3aa: CASSSGVRGTDTQYF; CDR3nt: TGTGCTAGCAGCTCCGGGGTGCGGGGCACAGATACGCAGTATTTT; abundance: .; j_gene: TRBJ2-3; v_gene: TRBV7-7; d_gene: .
CDR3aa: CASSIGQGTGELFF; CDR3nt: TGCGCCAGCAGCATCGGACAGGGCACGGGGGAGCTGTTTTTT; abundance: .; j_gene: TRBJ2-2; v_gene: TRBV5-1; d_gene: TRBD1
CDR3aa: CASSLGPVGTEAFF; CDR3nt: TGCGCCAGCAGCTTAGGCCCGGTGGGCACTGAAGCTTTCTTT; abundance: few; j_gene: TRBJ1-1; v_gene: TRBV5-1; d_gene: .
CDR3aa: CASSLFIGQGEGTGELFF; CDR3nt: TGTGCCAGCAGCTTATTTATCGGACAGGGGGAGGGCACCGGGGAGCTGTTTTTT; abundance: .; j_gene: TRBJ2-2; v_gene: TRBV7-3; d_gene: TRBD1
CDR3aa: CASSLVGEGMRDIQYF; CDR3nt: TGCGCCAGCAGCTTGGTCGGTGAGGGAATGCGGGACATTCAGTACTTC; abundance: few; j_gene: TRBJ2-4; v_gene: TRBV5-1; d_gene: .
CDR3aa: CASSSASTQYF; CDR3nt: TGTGCCAGCAGTTCCGCTAGCACGCAGTATTTT; abundance: few; j_gene: TRBJ2-3; v_gene: TRBV12-3/TRBV12-4; d_gene: .
CDR3aa: CASSLGQARINEQYF; CDR3nt: TGTGCCAGCAGCCTGGGACAGGCCAGAATCAACGAGCAGTACTTC; abundance: few; j_gene: TRBJ2-7; v_gene: TRBV12-3/TRBV12-4; d_gene: TRBD1
CDR3aa: CASSAGTSGINEQFF; CDR3nt: TGTGCCAGCAGTGCCGGGACTAGCGGGATCAATGAGCAGTTCTTC; abundance: .; j_gene: TRBJ2-1; v_gene: TRBV2; d_gene: TRBD2
CDR3aa: CASSPTSVGGAFSYNEQFF; CDR3nt: TGTGCCAGCTCACCAACTTCGGTGGGGGGCGCGTTCTCCTACAATGAGCAGTTCTTC; abundance: .; j_gene: TRBJ2-1; v_gene: TRBV18; d_gene: .
CDR3aa: CASSLRTGPYNEQFF; CDR3nt: TGTGCCAGCAGCCTTCGGACAGGGCCCTACAATGAGCAGTTCTTC; abundance: many; j_gene: TRBJ2-1; v_gene: TRBV7-8; d_gene: TRBD1
CDR3aa: CASSFPVQPYEQYF; CDR3nt: TGTGCCAGCAGCTTCCCGGTGCAACCCTACGAGCAGTACTTC; abundance: .; j_gene: TRBJ2-7; v_gene: TRBV7-9; d_gene: .
CDR3aa: CSAPPLAGTYNEQFF; CDR3nt: TGCAGTGCCCCCCCACTAGCGGGGACCTACAATGAGCAGTTCTTC; abundance: once; j_gene: TRBJ2-1; v_gene: TRBV20-1; d_gene: TRBD2
CDR3aa: CASSLVAGGPGELFF; CDR3nt: TGCGCCAGCAGCTTGGTAGCGGGGGGCCCCGGGGAGCTGTTTTTT; abundance: few; j_gene: TRBJ2-2; v_gene: TRBV5-1; d_gene: TRBD2
CDR3aa: CASSDRDTGELFF; CDR3nt: TGTGCCAGCAGTGACAGGGACACCGGGGAGCTGTTTTTT; abundance: many; j_gene: TRBJ2-2; v_gene: TRBV6-4; d_gene: .
CDR3aa: CASSNRAGYTF; CDR3nt: TGTGCCAGCAGCAACAGGGCTGGCTACACCTTC; abundance: many; j_gene: TRBJ1-2; v_gene: TRBV12-3/TRBV12-4; d_gene: .
CDR3aa: CASTVARTGNTEAFF; CDR3nt: TGTGCCAGCACCGTCGCGCGGACAGGGAACACTGAAGCTTTCTTT; abundance: .; j_gene: TRBJ1-1; v_gene: TRBV12-3/TRBV12-4; d_gene: TRBD1
CDR3aa: CASSEATTGDYSYTF; CDR3nt: TGTGCCAGCAGTGAAGCGACGACAGGCGACTATAGCTACACCTTC; abundance: once; j_gene: TRBJ1-2; v_gene: TRBV6-1; d_gene: .
CDR3aa: CASSLEGGETQYF; CDR3nt: TGCGCCAGCAGCTTGGAGGGGGGAGAGACCCAGTACTTC; abundance: many; j_gene: TRBJ2-5; v_gene: TRBV5-1; d_gene: .
CDR3aa: CSATDPSRGVMNTEAFF; CDR3nt: TGCAGTGCAACTGACCCCAGCCGAGGGGTTATGAACACTGAAGCTTTCTTT; abundance: few; j_gene: TRBJ1-1; v_gene: TRBV20-1; d_gene: .
CDR3aa: CASSGDGNNEQFF; CDR3nt: TGTGCCAGCAGTGGGGACGGAAACAATGAGCAGTTCTTC; abundance: few; j_gene: TRBJ2-1; v_gene: TRBV12-3/TRBV12-4; d_gene: .
CDR3aa: CASSATGTQETQYF; CDR3nt: TGTGCCAGCAGCGCCACCGGGACCCAAGAGACCCAGTACTTC; abundance: few; j_gene: TRBJ2-5; v_gene: TRBV9; d_gene: .
CDR3aa: CASSLAGHETDTQYF; CDR3nt: TGCGCCAGCAGCTTGGCTGGGCATGAAACAGATACGCAGTATTTT; abundance: few; j_gene: TRBJ2-3; v_gene: TRBV5-1; d_gene: .
CDR3aa: CAISGPGQGGNEQFF; CDR3nt: TGTGCCATCAGTGGGCCGGGACAGGGGGGCAATGAGCAGTTCTTC; abundance: .; j_gene: TRBJ2-1; v_gene: TRBV10-3; d_gene: TRBD1
CDR3aa: CASSSQGALRTGELFF; CDR3nt: TGTGCCAGCAGCTCCCAGGGGGCGCTTAGGACCGGGGAGCTGTTTTTT; abundance: .; j_gene: TRBJ2-2; v_gene: TRBV5-6; d_gene: TRBD1
CDR3aa: CASSSNRDRGYTQYF; CDR3nt: TGCGCCAGCAGCTCCAACCGGGACAGGGGGTATACGCAGTATTTT; abundance: many; j_gene: TRBJ2-3; v_gene: TRBV5-1; d_gene: TRBD1
CDR3aa: CASSDEGPPSYNEQFF; CDR3nt: TGCGCCAGCAGCGACGAGGGGCCCCCCTCCTACAATGAGCAGTTCTTC; abundance: .; j_gene: TRBJ2-1; v_gene: TRBV5-1; d_gene: .
CDR3aa: CASRGQRGYYNEQFF; CDR3nt: TGTGCCAGCAGGGGCCAGCGGGGGTACTACAATGAGCAGTTCTTC; abundance: many; j_gene: TRBJ2-1; v_gene: TRBV27; d_gene: TRBD2
CDR3aa: CASSWGTWAEQYF; CDR3nt: TGTGCCAGCAGCTGGGGGACTTGGGCTGAGCAGTACTTC; abundance: .; j_gene: TRBJ2-7; v_gene: TRBV5-6; d_gene: .
CDR3aa: CASSVGGGIGEQYF; CDR3nt: TGTGCCAGCAGCGTAGGAGGGGGAATTGGCGAGCAGTACTTC; abundance: few; j_gene: TRBJ2-7; v_gene: TRBV9; d_gene: .
CDR3aa: CSATSGWDNQPQHF; CDR3nt: TGCAGTGCGACCTCCGGTTGGGACAATCAGCCCCAGCATTTT; abundance: few; j_gene: TRBJ1-5; v_gene: TRBV20-1; d_gene: .
CDR3aa: CASSYGTGLYEQYF; CDR3nt: TGTGCCAGCAGTTACGGGACAGGCCTCTACGAGCAGTACTTC; abundance: few; j_gene: TRBJ2-7; v_gene: TRBV12-3/TRBV12-4; d_gene: TRBD1
CDR3aa: CSVAVLGQGNTGELFF; CDR3nt: TGCAGCGTTGCTGTACTCGGACAGGGCAACACCGGGGAGCTGTTTTTT; abundance: many; j_gene: TRBJ2-2; v_gene: TRBV29-1; d_gene: TRBD1
CDR3aa: CASRPGTGDTEAFF; CDR3nt: TGCGCCAGCAGACCCGGGACAGGGGACACTGAAGCTTTCTTT; abundance: many; j_gene: TRBJ1-1; v_gene: TRBV5-1; d_gene: TRBD1
CDR3aa: CASSPREGHDQPQHF; CDR3nt: TGTGCCAGCAGCCCCAGGGAGGGCCACGATCAGCCCCAGCATTTT; abundance: many; j_gene: TRBJ1-5; v_gene: TRBV7-9; d_gene: .